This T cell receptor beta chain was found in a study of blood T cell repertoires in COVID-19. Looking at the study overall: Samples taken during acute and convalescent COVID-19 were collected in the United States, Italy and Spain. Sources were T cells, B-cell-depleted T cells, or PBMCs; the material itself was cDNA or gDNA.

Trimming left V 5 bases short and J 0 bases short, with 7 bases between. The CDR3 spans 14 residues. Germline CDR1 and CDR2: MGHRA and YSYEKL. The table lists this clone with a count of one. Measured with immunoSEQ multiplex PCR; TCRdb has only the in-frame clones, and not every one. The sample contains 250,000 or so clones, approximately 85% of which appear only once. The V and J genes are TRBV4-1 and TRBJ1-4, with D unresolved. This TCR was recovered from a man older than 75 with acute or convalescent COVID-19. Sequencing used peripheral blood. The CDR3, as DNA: TGCGCCAGCAGCGGAGTTCCAACTAATGAAAAACTGTTTTTT. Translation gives CASSGVPTNEKLFF.